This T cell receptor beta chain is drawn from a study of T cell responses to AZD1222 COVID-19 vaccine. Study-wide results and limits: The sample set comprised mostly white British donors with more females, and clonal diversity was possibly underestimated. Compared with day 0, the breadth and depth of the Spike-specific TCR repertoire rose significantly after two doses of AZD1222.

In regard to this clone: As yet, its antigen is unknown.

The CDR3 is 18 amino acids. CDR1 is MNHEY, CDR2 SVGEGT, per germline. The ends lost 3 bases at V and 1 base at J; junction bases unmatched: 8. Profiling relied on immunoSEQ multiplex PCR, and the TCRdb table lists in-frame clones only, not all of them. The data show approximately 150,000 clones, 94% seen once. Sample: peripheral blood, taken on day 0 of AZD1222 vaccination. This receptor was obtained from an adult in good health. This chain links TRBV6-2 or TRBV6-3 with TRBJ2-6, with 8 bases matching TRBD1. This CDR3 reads CASSYHGQGGSGANVLTF. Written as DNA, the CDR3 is TGTGCCAGCAGTTATCACGGACAGGGCGGTTCTGGGGCCAACGTCCTGACTTTC.